Sequencing of this TCR beta chain was carried out in a study of tumor-infiltrating lymphocytes in oesophageal squamous cell carcinoma. TCRdb redid the calling of the PCR reads with MiXCR, one entry per CDR3 protein. The sample has approximately 18,000 distinct CDR3 sequences; around half are singletons. Germline-derived CDR1 and CDR2 are MDHEN and SYDVKM. Ends included, the CDR3 has 16 residues. For this clonotype: Here the CDR3 omits its conserved ending phenylalanine or tryptophan, so a read error is the likely source. No DNA is shown, since the ends of the CDR3 on it are uncertain; the CDR3 is the one TCRdb lists.

This receptor was identified in a male donor with esophageal squamous cell carcinoma. Sequences were obtained from esophageal tumor tissue. The J gene is TRBJ2-1, the V gene TRBV28; the table's D call TRBD1 went unverified against the DNA. The CDR3 spells CATLKVGGAIGYTFGS.